The clone carrying this TCR beta chain came up many times. Its antigen remains unidentified. The CDR3 spans 13 residues. Germline V gene data show CDR1 as SGHTA and CDR2 as FQGNSA. V lost 7 bases and J lost 8, with 17 bases in between. The sample comes from a study of beta chain features in type 1 diabetes. Overall study results and limits: A PCR bias possibly favoring shorter templates would apply equally to patients and controls.

Expressed TCRB transcripts were sequenced after all isolated RNA was converted to cDNA. Repertoires were generated with immunoSEQ multiplex PCR, while TCRdb's copy carries only in-frame clones and drops some. The table records about 150,000 clones, over 7.5% of them present only once. The clonotype comes from a man aged 18 to 35 in good health. The chain recombines TRBV7-2 with TRBJ1-2; D is perhaps TRBD1 (6 bases). Sequenced sample: central memory CD4+ T cells from blood. CDR3 DNA sequence: TGTGCCAGCACCATAAGTCCTCAGGGGGGCTACACCTTC. This encodes CASTISPQGGYTF.